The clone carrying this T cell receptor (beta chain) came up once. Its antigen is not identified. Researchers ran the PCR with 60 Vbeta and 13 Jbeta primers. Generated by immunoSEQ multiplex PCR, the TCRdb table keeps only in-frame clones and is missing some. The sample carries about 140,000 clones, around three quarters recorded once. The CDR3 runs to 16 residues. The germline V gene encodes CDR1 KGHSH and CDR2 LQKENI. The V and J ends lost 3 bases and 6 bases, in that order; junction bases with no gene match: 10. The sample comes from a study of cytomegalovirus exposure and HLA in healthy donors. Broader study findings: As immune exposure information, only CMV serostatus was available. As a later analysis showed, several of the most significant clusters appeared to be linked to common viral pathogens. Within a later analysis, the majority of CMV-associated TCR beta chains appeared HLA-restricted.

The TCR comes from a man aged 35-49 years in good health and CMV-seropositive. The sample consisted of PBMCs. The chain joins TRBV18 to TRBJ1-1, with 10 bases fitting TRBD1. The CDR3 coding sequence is TGTGCCAGCTCACCGCCCGGGACAGGGGAAGTTGCTGAAGCTTTCTTT. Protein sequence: CASSPPGTGEVAEAFF.